The present entry profiles one T cell receptor (beta chain) with its context. Antigen specificity is unknown. TCRdb independently ran MiXCR on the 5' RACE reads; one entry per CDR3 protein. This table holds 350,000 to 500,000 distinct CDR3 sequences, more than 15% found once. These data come from a study of T-cell memory formation after mild COVID-19. Regarding the study as a whole: Mainly in CM and EM were contracting CD4+ clones; CD8+ were in EMRA.

Germline CDR1 is SGDLS and CDR2 is YYNGEE. The CDR3 covers 15 residues. The V and J ends lost 4 bases and 5 bases respectively, with 18 bases between them. The V and J genes are TRBV9 and TRBJ1-2; D perhaps matches TRBD1 (5 bases). The sequence derives from a young man who had mild COVID-19 (a few samples of this study predate the infection). Cell type and time point are not known. The sequenced sample consisted of PBMCs or a T cell subset sorted from them (not recorded which). The CDR3 DNA reads TGTGCCAGCAGCCATACAGGCGCTTCCTTTTATGGCTACACCTTC. Its protein product is CASSHTGASFYGYTF. Full variable domain (missing parts from reference TRBV9 and TRBJ1-2): DSGVTQTPKHLITATGQRVTLRCSPRSGDLSVYWYQQSLDQGLQFLIQYYNGEERAKGNILERFSAQQFPDLHSELNLSSLELGDSALYFCASSHTGASFYGYTFGSGTRLTVV.